A selection of T cell receptor beta chains follows, all from one sample in a study of shared clonotypes between healthy human individuals. TCRdb's copy holds only in-frame clones and misses some; the assay was immunoSEQ multiplex PCR. The sample consists of 550,000 to 700,000 clones, about three quarters of them appearing once. Sequences were obtained from memory CD4+ T cells sorted from blood. These TCRs come from a woman aged 30 to 39 in good health. Each CDR3 is given with its conserved first and last residue. A D gene is named only where the DNA matches it firmly. Size values are once, few and many counts, or a class for expanded clones, and some rows have none.

J: TRBJ2-7; size: once; D: -; V: TRBV7-2; DNA: TGTGCCAGCAGCTTAGTTGGGCAGGTCAACGAGCAGTACTTC; CDR3: CASSLVGQVNEQYF
J: TRBJ1-4; size: -; D: -; V: TRBV28; DNA: TGTGCCAGCAGTTTACCGGGGAATAATGGAAAACTGTTTTTT; CDR3: CASSLPGNNGKLFF
J: TRBJ2-5; size: -; D: -; V: TRBV6-5; DNA: TGTGCCAGCAGTTACCACAGACAAGAGACCCAGTACTTC; CDR3: CASSYHRQETQYF
J: TRBJ2-7; size: -; D: TRBD1; V: TRBV9; DNA: TGTGCCAGCAGCCGTAGATGGGACAGTACCTACGAGCAGTACTTC; CDR3: CASSRRWDSTYEQYF
J: TRBJ1-6; size: -; D: -; V: TRBV6-5; DNA: TGTGCCAGCAGTTACCTTGGAATTTCACCCCTCCACTTT; CDR3: CASSYLGISPLHF
J: TRBJ1-1; size: -; D: TRBD1; V: TRBV6-5; DNA: TGTGCCAGCCGGGCGGACAGGGCAAGGTGGACTGAAGCTTTCTTT; CDR3: CASRADRARWTEAFF
J: TRBJ1-5; size: -; D: -; V: TRBV28; DNA: TGTGCCAGCAGTTTGGGAGGACCGGGTCAGCCCCAGCATTTT; CDR3: CASSLGGPGQPQHF
J: TRBJ2-7; size: -; D: -; V: TRBV5-5; DNA: TGTGCCAGCAGCTTCGCCCCCGGGACGGGAAGGACCAACTACGAGCAGTACTTC; CDR3: CASSFAPGTGRTNYEQYF
J: TRBJ2-7; size: -; D: -; V: TRBV6-1; DNA: TGTGCCAGCAATCCCCAGGGTTATAGGGAGCAGTACTTC; CDR3: CASNPQGYREQYF
J: TRBJ2-7; size: few; D: -; V: TRBV5-1; DNA: TGCGCCAGCAGCTTGTCTTTCGGGAGTCGGTCCTACGAGCAGTACTTC; CDR3: CASSLSFGSRSYEQYF
J: TRBJ2-7; size: -; D: TRBD1; V: TRBV7-2; DNA: TGTGCCAGCAGCCGCCAACGGGACAGCTACGAGCAGTACTTC; CDR3: CASSRQRDSYEQYF
J: TRBJ1-1; size: once; D: -; V: TRBV7-2; DNA: TGTGCCAGCAGGACGGGGTTGAACACTGAAGCTTTCTTT; CDR3: CASRTGLNTEAFF
J: TRBJ2-1; size: -; D: TRBD2; V: TRBV5-4; DNA: TGTGCCAGCAGCCGGGGACTAGCGGGAGGAGGTGAGCAGTTCTTC; CDR3: CASSRGLAGGGEQFF
J: TRBJ2-3; size: -; D: -; V: TRBV7-2; DNA: TGTGCCAGCAGCTTAGTCGGTAGCACAGATACGCAGTATTTT; CDR3: CASSLVGSTDTQYF
J: TRBJ2-2; size: -; D: TRBD2; V: TRBV19; DNA: TGTGCCAGTAGTAGGAGCGGGGCGGCGCGGCTGTTTTTT; CDR3: CASSRSGAARLFF
J: TRBJ2-6; size: -; D: TRBD1; V: TRBV7-9; DNA: TGTGCCAGCAGCTGGAGGACAGGGGTCCACTCTGGGGCCAACGTCCTGACTTTC; CDR3: CASSWRTGVHSGANVLTF
J: TRBJ2-1; size: -; D: -; V: TRBV5-6; DNA: TGTGCCAGCAGCCTGTTTCTGCAGGGAGTAGTAGGCAATGAGCAGTTCTTC; CDR3: CASSLFLQGVVGNEQFF
J: TRBJ1-2; size: -; D: TRBD1; V: TRBV19; DNA: TGTGCCAGTAGTCAGGGACAGGGGTCGGGCGACTATGGCTACACCTTC; CDR3: CASSQGQGSGDYGYTF
J: TRBJ2-3; size: -; D: TRBD1; V: TRBV7-2; DNA: TGTGCCAGCAGCTTAAGAGGACAGGGCCCCACAGATACGCAGTATTTT; CDR3: CASSLRGQGPTDTQYF
J: TRBJ1-1; size: -; D: -; V: TRBV10-3; DNA: TGTGCCATCAGTGCCCAGGGCACTACTGAAGCTTTCTTT; CDR3: CAISAQGTTEAFF
J: TRBJ1-5; size: -; D: -; V: TRBV6-1; DNA: TGTGCCACCGGCGAACGGAGGAGCAATCAGCCCCAGCATTTT; CDR3: CATGERRSNQPQHF
J: TRBJ1-5; size: -; D: -; V: TRBV7-2; DNA: TGTGCCAGCAGCTTTAACGGGTTCAGCAATCAGCCCCAGCATTTT; CDR3: CASSFNGFSNQPQHF
J: TRBJ1-4; size: -; D: -; V: TRBV4-1; DNA: TGCGCCAGCAGGTATCCCGGGATGACTGATAATGAAAAACTGTTTTTT; CDR3: CASRYPGMTDNEKLFF
J: TRBJ2-7; size: -; D: -; V: TRBV30; DNA: TGTGCCTGGAGTAAACGGTCCCCCTCCTACGAGCAGTACTTC; CDR3: CAWSKRSPSYEQYF
J: TRBJ1-5; size: -; D: -; V: TRBV28; DNA: TGTGCCAGCAGCGACTACAGGGTTGAGAATCAGCCCCAGCATTTT; CDR3: CASSDYRVENQPQHF
J: TRBJ1-2; size: -; D: TRBD1; V: TRBV2; DNA: TGTGCCAGCAGTGATCAGGGACAGGGGCCTTTCTATGGCTACACCTTC; CDR3: CASSDQGQGPFYGYTF
J: TRBJ1-5; size: -; D: -; V: TRBV10-3; DNA: TGTGCCATCAGTGGGAGGGACGGCAATCAGCCCCAGCATTTT; CDR3: CAISGRDGNQPQHF
J: TRBJ1-1; size: -; D: -; V: TRBV29-1; DNA: TGCAGCGTTGTTTTATTTGGGGGAAGGAACACTGAAGCTTTCTTT; CDR3: CSVVLFGGRNTEAFF
J: TRBJ2-1; size: -; D: -; V: TRBV2; DNA: TGTGCCAGCAGTCTTCAGACGCGGTACAATGAGCAGTTCTTC; CDR3: CASSLQTRYNEQFF
J: TRBJ1-2; size: -; D: TRBD1; V: TRBV6-4; DNA: TGTGCCAGCAGATCCGGGACAGGGGGCGGCTACACCTTC; CDR3: CASRSGTGGGYTF
J: TRBJ2-2; size: -; D: -; V: TRBV28; DNA: TGTGCCAGCATCACCGGGCCCGGGGAGCTGTTTTTT; CDR3: CASITGPGELFF
J: TRBJ2-3; size: -; D: TRBD2; V: TRBV5-1; DNA: TGCGCCAGCAGCTTGGGACTAGCAACAGATACGCAGTATTTT; CDR3: CASSLGLATDTQYF
J: TRBJ2-5; size: few; D: -; V: TRBV19; DNA: TGTGCCAGTTCTGTGAGAGGGACGGGAGAGACCCAGTACTTC; CDR3: CASSVRGTGETQYF
J: TRBJ1-3; size: -; D: -; V: TRBV4-2; DNA: TGTGCCAGCAGCCAAGTGACGGTCGACTCTGGAAACACCATATATTTT; CDR3: CASSQVTVDSGNTIYF
J: TRBJ2-1; size: -; D: -; V: TRBV5-1; DNA: TGCGCCAGCAGCAGCGACAGCAGCTCCTACAATGAGCAGTTCTTC; CDR3: CASSSDSSSYNEQFF
J: TRBJ2-7; size: -; D: TRBD2; V: TRBV9; DNA: TGTGCCAGCAGCGTGGGACTAGCGGGAGTGGACGAGCAGTACTTC; CDR3: CASSVGLAGVDEQYF
J: TRBJ1-2; size: -; D: -; V: TRBV5-1; DNA: TGCGCCAGCAGCTTGGAGGAAGGTTCTTATGGCTACACCTTC; CDR3: CASSLEEGSYGYTF
J: TRBJ2-7; size: -; D: TRBD2; V: TRBV28; DNA: TGTGCGAGCTCTAGCGGGAGGGTGTACGAGCAGTACTTC; CDR3: CASSSGRVYEQYF
J: TRBJ1-1; size: -; D: -; V: TRBV18; DNA: TGTGCCAGCTCACCCGTTTTGGAGGGGAACACTGAAGCTTTCTTT; CDR3: CASSPVLEGNTEAFF
J: TRBJ1-4; size: once; D: -; V: TRBV7-9; DNA: TGTGCCAGCAGCTTAATGGGGGATAGGAATGAAAAACTGTTTTTT; CDR3: CASSLMGDRNEKLFF
J: TRBJ1-2; size: -; D: -; V: TRBV28; DNA: TGTGCCAGCGAGAAAAATGGCTACACCTTC; CDR3: CASEKNGYTF
J: TRBJ2-6; size: -; D: -; V: TRBV28; DNA: TGTGCCAGCAGTTTCGAGTACAGGGTCGTCTTTTCTGGGGCCAACGTCCTGACTTTC; CDR3: CASSFEYRVVFSGANVLTF
J: TRBJ2-7; size: -; D: -; V: TRBV19; DNA: TGTGCCAGTAGTATTGGCGGGGAACCCCTCGAGCAGTACTTC; CDR3: CASSIGGEPLEQYF
J: TRBJ1-2; size: -; D: -; V: TRBV2; DNA: TGTGCCAGCAGTGAACCGGGGCAGATCGGCTACACCTTC; CDR3: CASSEPGQIGYTF
J: TRBJ2-7; size: -; D: -; V: TRBV6-5; DNA: TGTGCCAGCTCTGGGGGTTTAAGATCCTACGAGCAGTACTTC; CDR3: CASSGGLRSYEQYF
J: TRBJ2-7; size: once; D: -; V: TRBV7-9; DNA: TGTGCCAGCAGCGTGCGCGGCCCCTACGAGCAGTACTTC; CDR3: CASSVRGPYEQYF
J: TRBJ1-3; size: -; D: -; V: TRBV6-6; DNA: TGTGCCAGCAGAGACGCGGGACCGTTCTCTGGAAACACCATATATTTT; CDR3: CASRDAGPFSGNTIYF
J: TRBJ1-2; size: -; D: TRBD1; V: TRBV6-5; DNA: TGTGCCAGCACCCAAAGACACGGGACAGAGAATGGCTACACCTTC; CDR3: CASTQRHGTENGYTF
J: TRBJ2-7; size: -; D: -; V: TRBV29-1; DNA: TGCAGCGTTTCCGGGACGGGAGACTACGAGCAGTACTTC; CDR3: CSVSGTGDYEQYF
J: TRBJ1-5; size: once; D: -; V: TRBV5-1; DNA: TGTGCCAGCAGCTTGCGTAGCAATCAGCCCCAGCATTTT; CDR3: CASSLRSNQPQHF
J: TRBJ2-5; size: -; D: TRBD2; V: TRBV6-5; DNA: TGTGCCAGCAGTTACTCAGCGGGAGTCGAAGAGACCCAGTACTTC; CDR3: CASSYSAGVEETQYF
J: TRBJ2-2; size: once; D: TRBD2; V: TRBV13; DNA: TGTGCCAGCAGCTTCAATAGCGGGAGCAGCGGGGAGCTGTTTTTT; CDR3: CASSFNSGSSGELFF